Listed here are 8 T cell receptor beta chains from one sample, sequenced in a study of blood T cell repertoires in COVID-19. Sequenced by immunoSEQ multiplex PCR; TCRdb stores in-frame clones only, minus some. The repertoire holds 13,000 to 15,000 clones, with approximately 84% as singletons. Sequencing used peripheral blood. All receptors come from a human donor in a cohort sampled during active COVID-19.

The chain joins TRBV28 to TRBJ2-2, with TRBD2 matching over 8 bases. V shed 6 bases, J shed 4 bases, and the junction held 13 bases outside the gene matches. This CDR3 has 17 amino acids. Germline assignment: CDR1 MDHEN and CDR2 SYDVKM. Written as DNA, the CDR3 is TGTGCCAGCAGCCCCCGGTGGGGCAGCGGGGGCACCGGGGAGCTGTTTTTT. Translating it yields CASSPRWGSGGTGELFF.

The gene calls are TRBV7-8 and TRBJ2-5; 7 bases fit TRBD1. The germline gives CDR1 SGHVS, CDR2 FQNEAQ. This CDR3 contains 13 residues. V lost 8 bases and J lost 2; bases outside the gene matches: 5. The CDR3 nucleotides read TGTGCCAGCGACCGGGACAGTCAAGAGACCCAGTACTTC. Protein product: CASDRDSQETQYF.

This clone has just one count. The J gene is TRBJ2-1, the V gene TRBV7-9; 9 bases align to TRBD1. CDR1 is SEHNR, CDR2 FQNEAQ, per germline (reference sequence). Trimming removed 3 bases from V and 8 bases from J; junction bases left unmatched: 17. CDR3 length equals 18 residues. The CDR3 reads CASSLALPTGGRLHEQFF. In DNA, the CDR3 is TGTGCCAGCAGCTTGGCCCTCCCGACAGGGGGGAGGTTACATGAGCAGTTCTTC.

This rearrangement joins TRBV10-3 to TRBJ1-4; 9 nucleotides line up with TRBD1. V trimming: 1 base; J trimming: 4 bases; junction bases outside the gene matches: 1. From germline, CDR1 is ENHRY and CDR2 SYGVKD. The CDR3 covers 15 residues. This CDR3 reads CAISEWGQGNEKLFF. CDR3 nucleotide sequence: TGTGCCATCAGTGAGTGGGGACAGGGTAATGAAAAACTGTTTTTT.

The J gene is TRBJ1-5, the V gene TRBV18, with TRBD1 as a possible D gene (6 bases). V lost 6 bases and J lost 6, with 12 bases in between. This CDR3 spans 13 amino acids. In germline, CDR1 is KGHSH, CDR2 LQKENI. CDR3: CASSLDSLQPQHF. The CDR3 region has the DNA TGTGCCAGCTCCCTGGACAGCCTTCAGCCCCAGCATTTT.

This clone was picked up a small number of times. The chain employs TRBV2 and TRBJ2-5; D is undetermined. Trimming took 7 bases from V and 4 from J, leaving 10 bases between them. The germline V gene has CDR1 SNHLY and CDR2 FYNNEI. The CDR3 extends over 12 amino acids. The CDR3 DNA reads TGTGCCAGCACGAGAGCAACAGAGACCCAGTACTTC. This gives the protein CASTRATETQYF.

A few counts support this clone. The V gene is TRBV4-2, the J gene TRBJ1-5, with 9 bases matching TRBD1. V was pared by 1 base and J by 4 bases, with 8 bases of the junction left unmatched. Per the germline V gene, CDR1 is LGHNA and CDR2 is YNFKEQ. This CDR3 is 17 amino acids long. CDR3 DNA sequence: TGTGCCAGCAGCCAAGGGGCCGGACAGGGGTGGAATCAGCCCCAGCATTTT. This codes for CASSQGAGQGWNQPQHF.

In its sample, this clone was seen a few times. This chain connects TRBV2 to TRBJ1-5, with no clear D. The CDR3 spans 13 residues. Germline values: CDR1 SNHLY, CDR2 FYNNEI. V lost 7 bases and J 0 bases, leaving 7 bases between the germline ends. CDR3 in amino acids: CASKSYSNQPQHF. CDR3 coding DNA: TGTGCCAGCAAGTCCTATAGCAATCAGCCCCAGCATTTT.